One sample yielded the 26 T cell receptor beta chains listed below, sequenced in a study of blood T cell repertoires in COVID-19. Sequenced by immunoSEQ multiplex PCR; TCRdb stores in-frame clones only, minus some. The table has 250,000 to 300,000 clones, 80% to 90% seen once. The sequenced sample was PBMCs or T cells enriched from blood (not recorded which). The receptor set was obtained from a man aged 35 to 55 who had recovered from COVID-19.

The rearrangement links TRBV18 to TRBJ1-6; perhaps TRBD1 as D (6 bases). CDR3 size: 15 residues. Germline V gene data show CDR1 as KGHSH and CDR2 as LQKENI. V was clipped by 5 bases and J by 7 bases, with 15 bases between them. CDR3 bases: TGTGCCAGCTCATCCCTGGACAGTGAAAATTCACCCCTCCACTTT. It translates to CASSSLDSENSPLHF. The entire variable domain, with the rest obtained from reference TRBV18 and TRBJ1-6, is as follows: NAGVMQNPRHLVRRRGQEARLRCSPMKGHSHVYWYRQLPEEGLKFMVYLQKENIIDESGMPKERFSAEFPKEGPSILRIQQVVRGDSAAYFCASSSLDSENSPLHFGNGTRLTVT.

CDR3 in amino acids: CASSTPGQGTRNTEAFF. The DNA for the CDR3 is TGTGCCAGCAGCACCCCGGGACAGGGGACGAGGAACACTGAAGCTTTCTTT. This chain joins TRBV7-9 and TRBJ1-1, with 10 bases aligning to TRBD1. Trimming removed 5 bases from V and 1 base from J; junction bases left unmatched: 10. The germline CDR1 and CDR2 sequences are SEHNR and FQNEAQ (reference sequence). This CDR3 is built from 17 residues.

The V gene is TRBV11-1, the J gene TRBJ2-2, with a possible D match to TRBD2 (5 bases). Trimming stripped 2 bases from V and 3 bases from J, with 13 bases between. CDR1 SGHAT and CDR2 FQDESV come from the germline V gene (reference sequence). The CDR3 runs 16 residues. The CDR3 is CASSLRTSVDTGELFF. CDR3 sequence (DNA): TGTGCCAGCAGCTTACGGACTTCAGTGGACACCGGGGAGCTGTTTTTT.

J is TRBJ2-7 and V is TRBV9, with 7 nucleotides matching TRBD1. Germline CDR1 SGDLS, CDR2 YYNGEE. This CDR3 spans 15 amino acids. J was trimmed by 0 bases and V by 4 bases; bases with no gene match: 7. The CDR3 loop is CASSPGQVSSYEQYF. The CDR3 DNA reads as TGTGCCAGCAGCCCCGGACAGGTGAGCTCCTACGAGCAGTACTTC.

The rearrangement uses TRBV18 and TRBJ1-1, with TRBD1 matching over 11 bases. V shed 2 bases, J shed 3 bases, and the junction held 5 bases outside the gene matches. This CDR3 has 16 residues. CDR1 is KGHSH and CDR2 is LQKENI in the germline V gene. CDR3 coding DNA: TGTGCCAGCTCACCAGGACAGGGGGCGCGAGACACTGAAGCTTTCTTT. Translating gives CASSPGQGARDTEAFF.

The rearrangement links TRBV24-1 to TRBJ2-2; 11 bases align to TRBD2. J gave up 5 bases and V 4 bases, and 14 bases lay outside the gene matches. Germline assignment: CDR1 KGHDR and CDR2 SFDVKD. The CDR3 length is 19 residues. CDR3 in amino acids: CATSDLAPEGLAETGELFF. The CDR3 region has the DNA TGTGCCACCAGTGACCTGGCACCTGAGGGACTAGCGGAAACCGGGGAGCTGTTTTTT.

This clone was observed once. The rearrangement uses TRBV5-1 and TRBJ2-2, with D maybe TRBD1 (5 bases). The CDR3 consists of 14 residues. CDR1 and CDR2 from the germline V gene are SGHRS and YFSETQ. V was pared by 2 bases and J by 1 base, with 6 bases between. As DNA, the CDR3 is TGCGCCAGCAGCTTTGGACAGAACACCGGGGAGCTGTTTTTT. Encoded protein: CASSFGQNTGELFF.

The V gene is TRBV7-9, the J gene TRBJ1-6; 7 bases are a match to TRBD1. Germline V gene data show CDR1 as SEHNR and CDR2 as FQNEAQ (reference sequence). The length of the CDR3 is 13 residues. V was clipped by 5 bases and J by 11 bases; unmatched bases: 6. For the CDR3, the DNA is TGTGCCAGCAGCCGGGACAGCGGAACACCCCTCCACTTT. Translation gives CASSRDSGTPLHF. The complete variable domain, with remaining parts taken from reference TRBV7-9 and TRBJ1-6, reads DTGVSQNPRHKITKRGQNVTFRCDPISEHNRLYWYRQTLGQGPEFLTYFQNEAQLEKSRLLSDRFSAERPKGSFSTLEIQRTEQGDSAMYLCASSRDSGTPLHFGNGTRLTVT.

The gene calls are TRBV19 and TRBJ2-7; TRBD1 agrees at 8 bases. The germline CDR1 and CDR2 sequences are LNHDA and SQIVND (reference sequence). Trimming removed 5 bases from V and 6 bases from J; junction bases left unmatched: 9. The CDR3 is made up of 14 amino acids. In DNA form, the CDR3 reads TGTGCCAGTAGTCAAACAGGGGGAAGAGTCGAGCAGTACTTC. It is translated as CASSQTGGRVEQYF.

The rearrangement uses TRBV5-4 and TRBJ1-3; 7 bases align to TRBD1. This CDR3 has 17 residues. V lost 4 bases, J lost 0 bases, and 10 bases stayed unmatched. Germline lookup yields CDR1 SGHNT and CDR2 YYREEE (reference sequence). The DNA of the CDR3 is TGTGCCAGCAGCGTCGGGACAGCCTACTCCTCTGGAAACACCATATATTTT. Encoded protein: CASSVGTAYSSGNTIYF.

The V call is TRBV5-1, the J call TRBJ2-7; D possibly corresponds to TRBD1 (6 bases). V shed 8 bases and J shed 1 base, with 13 bases lying between them. Germline CDR1 is SGHRS and CDR2 is YFSETQ. This CDR3 is built from 13 residues. The CDR3 bases are TGCGCCAGTCAGGGGACGACTTCCTACGAGCAGTACTTC. It yields the protein CASQGTTSYEQYF.

V and J are TRBV10-1 and TRBJ2-2; the D gene is possibly TRBD1 (5 bases). V was pared by 5 bases and J by 4 bases, with 8 bases between. The CDR3 covers 13 residues. CDR1 is WNHNN and CDR2 is SYGVQD in the germline V gene (reference sequence). The CDR3 DNA follows: TGCGCCAGCAGTCAGGACACCACCGGGGAGCTGTTTTTT. Translated: CASSQDTTGELFF.

The chain has TRBV27 and TRBJ2-6; 7 bases agree with TRBD1. CDR1 MNHEY and CDR2 SMNVEV come from the germline V gene (reference sequence). V trimming: 1 base; J trimming: 3 bases; junction bases outside the gene matches: 6. CDR3 size: 17 residues. The DNA of the CDR3 is TGTGCCAGCAGTTTATTCCAGGGGGTTTATGGGGCCAACGTCCTGACTTTC. Its protein is CASSLFQGVYGANVLTF. The entire variable domain, with the rest obtained from reference TRBV27 and TRBJ2-6, is as follows: EAQVTQNPRYLITVTGKKLTVTCSQNMNHEYMSWYRQDPGLGLRQIYYSMNVEVTDKGDVPEGYKVSRKEKRNFPLILESPSPNQTSLYFCASSLFQGVYGANVLTFGAGSRLTVL.

This clone has just a few counts. The gene calls are TRBV9 and TRBJ2-3, with TRBD2 identical over 14 bases. CDR3 length: 16 residues. The germline V gene encodes CDR1 SGDLS and CDR2 YYNGEE. The trim removed 3 bases at V and 5 bases at J, leaving 5 bases unmatched. The CDR3 region is CASSEKTSGGGDTQYF. The CDR3 DNA follows: TGTGCCAGCAGCGAAAAGACTAGCGGGGGGGGAGATACGCAGTATTTT.

This chain joins TRBV6-5 and TRBJ1-1; no clear D. This CDR3 has 13 residues. The germline V and J ends were trimmed by 7 bases and 4 bases, with 13 bases remaining between them. The V gene's germline CDR1 is MNHEY and CDR2 SVGAGI. CDR3 loop: CASKSRSGTEAFF. DNA for the CDR3: TGTGCCAGCAAGAGTCGTTCGGGCACTGAAGCTTTCTTT.

The chain couples TRBV6-5 to TRBJ2-7; 7 nucleotides agree with TRBD1. This CDR3 comprises 15 residues. Trimming at V came to 6 bases and at J to 1 base, leaving 9 bases not matched to a gene. Per the germline V gene, CDR1 is MNHEY and CDR2 is SVGAGI. CDR3 amino acids: CASSPDRVGSYEQYF. As DNA, the CDR3 is TGTGCCAGCAGCCCAGACAGGGTAGGATCCTACGAGCAGTACTTC.

This chain connects TRBV27 to TRBJ1-1; no firm D call. This CDR3 is built from 13 residues. The germline CDR1 and CDR2 sequences are MNHEY and SMNVEV (reference sequence). V was clipped by 7 bases and J by 1 base, with 10 bases between them. The CDR3 region is CASNLHKNTEAFF. The DNA for the CDR3 is TGTGCCAGCAATCTCCACAAGAACACTGAAGCTTTCTTT.

This clone was picked up one time. The chain joins TRBV7-3 to TRBJ2-5, with D maybe TRBD2 (6 bases). Trimming left V 5 bases short and J 2 bases short, with 15 bases between. This CDR3 contains 15 residues. Germline CDR1 SGHTA, CDR2 FQGTGA. This CDR3 is CASSPDPAGQETQYF. The CDR3 bases are TGTGCCAGCAGCCCGGACCCAGCGGGTCAAGAGACCCAGTACTTC.

The chain links TRBV28 to TRBJ1-1; D is perhaps TRBD1 (5 bases). Deletions cut 7 bases from V and 10 bases from J, with 19 bases between. This CDR3 spans 13 amino acids. Germline V gene sequence: CDR1 MDHEN, CDR2 SYDVKM. The DNA for the CDR3 is TGTGCCAGCACTACCCCGCGGGGGGAAGTAGCTTTCTTT. Its protein product is CASTTPRGEVAFF.

The genes are TRBV9 and TRBJ1-1; 9 nucleotides align to TRBD1. The CDR3 runs to 16 residues. CDR1 and CDR2 (germline): SGDLS, YYNGEE. With 4 bases clipped from V and 3 bases from J, the junction kept 10 bases outside the gene matches. Written as DNA, the CDR3 is TGTGCCAGCAGCCCGCGGACAGGGGTTGGTTACACTGAAGCTTTCTTT. It is translated as CASSPRTGVGYTEAFF.

V and J are TRBV11-3 and TRBJ2-6, with TRBD1 matching 8 bases. The CDR3 extends over 18 amino acids. CDR1 is SGHNT and CDR2 is YENEEA in the germline V gene. V was pared by 6 bases and J by 0 bases, with 10 bases of the junction left unmatched. DNA for the CDR3: TGTGCCAGCAGTCTGACAGGGGCCTGGGCCTCTGGGGCCAACGTCCTGACTTTC. Translated: CASSLTGAWASGANVLTF.

The CDR3 coding sequence is TGTGCCAGCAGGGACAGGTCGCGGAACACTGAAGCTTTCTTT. Translated: CASRDRSRNTEAFF. This chain uses TRBV27 with TRBJ1-1; 7 positions match TRBD1. The CDR3 spans 14 residues. Germline CDR1 MNHEY, CDR2 SMNVEV (reference sequence). The V segment lost 6 bases and the J segment 1 base; nucleotides outside the gene matches: 5.

The chain links TRBV19 to TRBJ1-5, with 10 bases lining up with TRBD1. The ends lost 6 bases at V and 4 bases at J; junction bases unmatched: 12. Germline V lookup: CDR1 LNHDA, CDR2 SQIVND (reference sequence). The CDR3 consists of 17 residues. The CDR3 DNA reads TGTGCCAGTAGAGACCCTCGGGGACAGGGGAGGAATCAGCCCCAGCATTTT. Amino acids: CASRDPRGQGRNQPQHF.

There are a few counts of this clone. V and J are TRBV6-1 and TRBJ1-2, with TRBD1 matching over 7 bases. The V segment lost 4 bases and the J segment 4 bases; nucleotides outside the gene matches: 15. The CDR3 length is 17 residues. Germline V gene data show CDR1 as MNHNS and CDR2 as SASEGT. The CDR3 region is CASSAFPTTGWAYGYTF. The DNA of the CDR3 is TGTGCCAGCAGTGCATTTCCGACGACAGGGTGGGCCTATGGCTACACCTTC.

The rearrangement joins TRBV15 to TRBJ2-1, with 11 positions matching TRBD2. Trimming cost V 9 bases and J 4 bases; bases outside gene matches: 2. The CDR3 runs 13 residues. Germline V CDR1 and CDR2: LNHNV, YYDKDF (reference sequence). In DNA, the CDR3 is TGTGCCACAGGACTAGCGGGTTACAATGAGCAGTTCTTC. This translates into CATGLAGYNEQFF.

This sequence joins TRBV7-2 and TRBJ1-3; 9 bases align to TRBD1. The CDR3 length is 14 residues. V dropped 7 bases and J dropped 5; count of bases not matched to a gene: 6. The germline V gene has CDR1 SGHTA and CDR2 FQGNSA. CDR3 in amino acids: CASTQGQGRNTIYF. CDR3 sequence (DNA): TGTGCCAGCACCCAAGGACAGGGGCGAAACACCATATATTTT.